This note documents a single T cell receptor (beta chain) sequence. The sample is drawn from a study of blood T cell repertoires in COVID-19. Some clones are missing from TCRdb's copy, which holds only in-frame ones; the method was immunoSEQ multiplex PCR. This table has around 130,000 clones, approximately 84% appearing once. J lost 4 bases, V lost 4 bases, and 6 bases had no gene match. The length of the CDR3 is 14 residues. Germline loops: CDR1 SGHDT, CDR2 YYEEEE. This sequence originates from a woman in her fifties or sixties with acute or convalescent COVID-19. The sequenced sample consisted of peripheral blood. J is TRBJ1-2 and V is TRBV5-6, with 8 bases aligning to TRBD1. The CDR3 sequence: CASSPGTGPYGYTF. CDR3 nucleotide sequence: TGTGCCAGCAGCCCCGGGACAGGCCCCTATGGCTACACCTTC.